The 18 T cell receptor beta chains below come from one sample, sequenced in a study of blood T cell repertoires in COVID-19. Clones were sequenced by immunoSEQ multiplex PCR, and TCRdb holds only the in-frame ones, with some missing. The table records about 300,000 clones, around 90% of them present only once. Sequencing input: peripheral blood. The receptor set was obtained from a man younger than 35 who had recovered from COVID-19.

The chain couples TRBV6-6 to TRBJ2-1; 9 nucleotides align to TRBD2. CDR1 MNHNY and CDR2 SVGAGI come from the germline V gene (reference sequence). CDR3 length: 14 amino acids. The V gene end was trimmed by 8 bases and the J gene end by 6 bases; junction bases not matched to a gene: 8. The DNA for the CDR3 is TGTGCCAGCGGGGCTAGCGGGGTGTTCAATGAGCAGTTCTTC. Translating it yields CASGASGVFNEQFF.

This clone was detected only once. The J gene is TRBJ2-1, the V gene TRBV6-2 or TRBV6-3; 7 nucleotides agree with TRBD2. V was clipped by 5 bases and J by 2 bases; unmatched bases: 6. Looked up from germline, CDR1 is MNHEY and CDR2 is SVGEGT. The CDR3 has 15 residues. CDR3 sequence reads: CASSRTSFTYNEQFF. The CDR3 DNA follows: TGTGCCAGCAGTCGGACTAGTTTTACCTACAATGAGCAGTTCTTC.

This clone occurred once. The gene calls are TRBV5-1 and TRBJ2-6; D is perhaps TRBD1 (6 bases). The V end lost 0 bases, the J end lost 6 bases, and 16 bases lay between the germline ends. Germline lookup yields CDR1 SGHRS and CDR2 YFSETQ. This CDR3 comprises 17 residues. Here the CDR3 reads CASSLVTGQGKANVLTF. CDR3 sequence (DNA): TGCGCCAGCAGCTTGGTAACAGGGCAAGGGAAGGCCAACGTCCTGACTTTC.

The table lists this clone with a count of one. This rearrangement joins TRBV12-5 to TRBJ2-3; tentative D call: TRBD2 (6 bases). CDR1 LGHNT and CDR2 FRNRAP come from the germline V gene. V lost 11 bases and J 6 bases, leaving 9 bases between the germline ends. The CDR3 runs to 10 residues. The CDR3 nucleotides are TGTGCTGGGAGGTTGGATACGCAGTATTTT. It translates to CAGRLDTQYF. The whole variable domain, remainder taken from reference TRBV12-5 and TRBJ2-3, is DARVTQTPRHKVTEMGQEVTMRCQPILGHNTVFWYRQTMMQGLELLAYFRNRAPLDDSGMPKDRFSAEMPDATLATLKIQPSEPRDSAVYFCAGRLDTQYFGPGTRLTVL.

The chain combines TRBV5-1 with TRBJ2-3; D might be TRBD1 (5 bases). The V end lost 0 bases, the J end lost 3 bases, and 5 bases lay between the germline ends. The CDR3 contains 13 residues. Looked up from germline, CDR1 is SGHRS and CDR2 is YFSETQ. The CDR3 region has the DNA TGCGCCAGCAGCTTGGAGGGGACAGATACGCAGTATTTT. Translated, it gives CASSLEGTDTQYF.

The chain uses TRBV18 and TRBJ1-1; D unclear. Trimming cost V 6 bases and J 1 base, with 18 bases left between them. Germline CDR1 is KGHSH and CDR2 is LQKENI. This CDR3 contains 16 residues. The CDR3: CASSNLPQISNTEAFF. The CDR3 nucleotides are TGTGCCAGCTCTAACCTCCCACAGATATCGAACACTGAAGCTTTCTTT.

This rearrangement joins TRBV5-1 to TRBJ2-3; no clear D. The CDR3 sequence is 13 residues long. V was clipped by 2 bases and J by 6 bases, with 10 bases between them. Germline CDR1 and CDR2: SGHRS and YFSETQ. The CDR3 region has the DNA TGCGCCAGCAGCTTTCCAGGCCTGGATACGCAGTATTTT. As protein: CASSFPGLDTQYF. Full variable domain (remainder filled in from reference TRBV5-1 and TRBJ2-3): KAGVTQTPRYLIKTRGQQVTLSCSPISGHRSVSWYQQTPGQGLQFLFEYFSETQRNKGNFPGRFSGRQFSNSRSEMNVSTLELGDSALYLCASSFPGLDTQYFGPGTRLTVL.

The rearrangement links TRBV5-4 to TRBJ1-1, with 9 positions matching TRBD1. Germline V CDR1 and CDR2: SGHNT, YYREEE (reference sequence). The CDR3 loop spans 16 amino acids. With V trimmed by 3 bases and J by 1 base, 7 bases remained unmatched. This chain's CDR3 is CASSSEPGQGNTEAFF. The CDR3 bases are TGTGCCAGCAGCTCAGAACCGGGACAGGGGAACACTGAAGCTTTCTTT.

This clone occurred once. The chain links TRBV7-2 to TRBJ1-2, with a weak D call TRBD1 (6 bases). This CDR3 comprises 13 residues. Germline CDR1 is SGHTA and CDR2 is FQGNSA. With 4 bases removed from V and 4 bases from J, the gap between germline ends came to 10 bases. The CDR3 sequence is CASSSGTSYGYTF. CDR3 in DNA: TGTGCCAGCAGCTCCGGGACATCCTATGGCTACACCTTC. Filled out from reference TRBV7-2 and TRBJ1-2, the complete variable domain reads GAGVSQSPSNKVTEKGKDVELRCDPISGHTALYWYRQSLGQGLEFLIYFQGNSAPDKSGLPSDRFSAERTGGSVSTLTIQRTQQEDSAVYLCASSSGTSYGYTFGSGTRLTVV.

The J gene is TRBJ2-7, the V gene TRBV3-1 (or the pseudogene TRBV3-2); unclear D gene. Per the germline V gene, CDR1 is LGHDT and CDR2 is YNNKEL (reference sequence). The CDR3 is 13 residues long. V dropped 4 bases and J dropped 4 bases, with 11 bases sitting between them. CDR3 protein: CASSLYSWYEQYF. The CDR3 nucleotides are TGTGCCAGCAGCCTATACTCATGGTACGAGCAGTACTTC.

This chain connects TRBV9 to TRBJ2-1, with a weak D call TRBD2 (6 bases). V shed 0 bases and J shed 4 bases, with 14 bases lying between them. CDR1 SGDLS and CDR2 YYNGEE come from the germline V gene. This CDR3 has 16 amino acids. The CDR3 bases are TGTGCCAGCAGCGTAGCTGTTGGCGGGGCTTACAATGAGCAGTTCTTC. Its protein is CASSVAVGGAYNEQFF.

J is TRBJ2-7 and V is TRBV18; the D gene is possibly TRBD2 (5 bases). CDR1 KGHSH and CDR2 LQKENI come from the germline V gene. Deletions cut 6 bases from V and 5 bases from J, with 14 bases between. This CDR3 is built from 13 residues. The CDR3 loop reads CASSPDYSHEQYF. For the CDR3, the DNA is TGTGCCAGCTCGCCCGACTATTCGCACGAGCAGTACTTC.

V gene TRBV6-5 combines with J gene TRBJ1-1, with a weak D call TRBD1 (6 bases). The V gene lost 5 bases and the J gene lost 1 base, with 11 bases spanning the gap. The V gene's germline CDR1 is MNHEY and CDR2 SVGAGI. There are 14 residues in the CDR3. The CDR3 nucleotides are TGTGCCAGCAGTAACCTACAGGGGAACACTGAAGCTTTCTTT. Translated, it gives CASSNLQGNTEAFF.

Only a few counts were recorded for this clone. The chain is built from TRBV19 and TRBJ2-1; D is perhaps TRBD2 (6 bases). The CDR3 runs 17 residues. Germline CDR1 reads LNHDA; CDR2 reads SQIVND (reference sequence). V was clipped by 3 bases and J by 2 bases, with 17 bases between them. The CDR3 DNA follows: TGTGCCAGTAGTATCCCTGGACTACCCGATACCTACAATGAGCAGTTCTTC. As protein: CASSIPGLPDTYNEQFF. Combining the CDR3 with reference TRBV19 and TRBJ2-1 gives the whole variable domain DGGITQSPKYLFRKEGQNVTLSCEQNLNHDAMYWYRQDPGQGLRLIYYSQIVNDFQKGDIAEGYSVSREKKESFPLTVTSAQKNPTAFYLCASSIPGLPDTYNEQFFGPGTRLTVL.

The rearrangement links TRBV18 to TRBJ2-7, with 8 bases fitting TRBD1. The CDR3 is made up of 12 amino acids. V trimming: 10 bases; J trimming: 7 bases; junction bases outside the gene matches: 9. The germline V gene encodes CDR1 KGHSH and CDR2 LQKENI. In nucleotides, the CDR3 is TGTGCCACCACCCCGGACAGGGAGGAGCAGTACTTC. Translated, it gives CATTPDREEQYF.

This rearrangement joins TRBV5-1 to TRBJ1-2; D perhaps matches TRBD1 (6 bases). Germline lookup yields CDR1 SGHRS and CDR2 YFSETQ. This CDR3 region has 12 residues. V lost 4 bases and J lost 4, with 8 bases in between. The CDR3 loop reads CASSTGIYGYTF. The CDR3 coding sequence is TGCGCCAGCAGCACAGGGATCTATGGCTACACCTTC.

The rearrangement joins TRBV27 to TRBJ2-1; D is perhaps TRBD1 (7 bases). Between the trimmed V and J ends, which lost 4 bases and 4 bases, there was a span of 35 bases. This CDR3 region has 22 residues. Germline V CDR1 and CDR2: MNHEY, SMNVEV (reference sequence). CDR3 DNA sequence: TGTGCCAGCAGTTCGTTCTTCCGGACAGGCTCAGCCGGGGGCCGGGTTTACAATGAGCAGTTCTTC. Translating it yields CASSSFFRTGSAGGRVYNEQFF.

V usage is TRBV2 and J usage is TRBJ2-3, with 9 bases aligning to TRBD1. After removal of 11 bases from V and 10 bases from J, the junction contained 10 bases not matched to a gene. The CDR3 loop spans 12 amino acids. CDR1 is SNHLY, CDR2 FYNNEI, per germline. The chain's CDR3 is CAGGDRALAQYF. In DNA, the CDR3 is TGTGCCGGGGGGGACAGGGCACTAGCGCAGTATTTT. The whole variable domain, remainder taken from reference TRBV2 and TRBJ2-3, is EPEVTQTPSHQVTQMGQEVILRCVPISNHLYFYWYRQILGQKVEFLVSFYNNEISEKSEIFDDQFSVERPDGSNFTLKIRSTKLEDSAMYFCAGGDRALAQYFGPGTRLTVL.